This paragraph covers one T cell receptor (beta chain) sequence. The CDR3 is 12 residues long. Germline V gene lookup returns CDR1 SGHRS and CDR2 YFSETQ. The ends were cut back, 5 bases at V and 1 base at J, with 6 bases in the middle. This entry belongs to a study of blood T cell repertoires in COVID-19. The method was immunoSEQ multiplex PCR; TCRdb's version includes in-frame clones alone and lacks a portion of them. Of 110,000 to 150,000 clones detected, roughly 80% appear once; the ten largest clones hold more than 7%. The chain has TRBV5-1 and TRBJ2-5, with D unresolved. The TCR was taken from a human donor in a cohort sampled during active COVID-19. The sample consisted of peripheral blood. The CDR3 DNA reads TGCGCCAGCAGACTCGCCCAAGAGACCCAGTACTTC. Protein: CASRLAQETQYF.